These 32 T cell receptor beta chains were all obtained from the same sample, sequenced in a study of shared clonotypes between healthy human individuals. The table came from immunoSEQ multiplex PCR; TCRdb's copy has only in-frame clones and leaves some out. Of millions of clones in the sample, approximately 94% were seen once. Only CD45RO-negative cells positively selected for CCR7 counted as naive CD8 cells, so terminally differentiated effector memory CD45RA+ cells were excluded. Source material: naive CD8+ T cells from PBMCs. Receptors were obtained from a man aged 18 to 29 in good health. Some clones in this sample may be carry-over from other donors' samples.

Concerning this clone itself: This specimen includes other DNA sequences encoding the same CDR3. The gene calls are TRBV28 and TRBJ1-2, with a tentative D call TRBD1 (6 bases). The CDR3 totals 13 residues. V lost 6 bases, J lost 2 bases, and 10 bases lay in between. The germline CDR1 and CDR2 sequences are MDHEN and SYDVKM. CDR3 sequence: CASRGRGNYGYTF. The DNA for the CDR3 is TGTGCCAGCAGGGGAAGGGGGAACTATGGCTACACCTTC.

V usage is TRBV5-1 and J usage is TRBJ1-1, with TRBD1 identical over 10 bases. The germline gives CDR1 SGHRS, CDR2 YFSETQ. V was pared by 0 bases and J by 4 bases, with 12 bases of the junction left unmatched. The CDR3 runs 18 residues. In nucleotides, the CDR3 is TGCGCCAGCAGCTTGGTGGTTGTGACAGGGGGCTCGAGCACTGAAGCTTTCTTT. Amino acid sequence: CASSLVVVTGGSSTEAFF.

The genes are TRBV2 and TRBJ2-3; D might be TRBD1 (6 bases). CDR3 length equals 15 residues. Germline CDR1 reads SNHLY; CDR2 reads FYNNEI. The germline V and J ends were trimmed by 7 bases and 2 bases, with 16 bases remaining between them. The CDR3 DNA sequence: TGTGCCAGCAATGGACAGTCCGGCCCCACAGATACGCAGTATTTT. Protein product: CASNGQSGPTDTQYF.

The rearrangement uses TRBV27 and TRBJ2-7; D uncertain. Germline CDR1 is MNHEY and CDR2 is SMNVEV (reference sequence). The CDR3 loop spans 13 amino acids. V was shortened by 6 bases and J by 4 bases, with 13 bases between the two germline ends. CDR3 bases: TGTGCCAGCAGCTCCCTTTCGGCGTACGAGCAGTACTTC. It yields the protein CASSSLSAYEQYF.

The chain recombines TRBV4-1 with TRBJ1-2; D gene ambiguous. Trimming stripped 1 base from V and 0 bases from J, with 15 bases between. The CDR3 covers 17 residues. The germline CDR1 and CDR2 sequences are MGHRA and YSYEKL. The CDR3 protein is CASSQVLGQEANYGYTF. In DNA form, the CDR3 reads TGCGCCAGCAGCCAAGTACTCGGGCAGGAGGCTAACTATGGCTACACCTTC.

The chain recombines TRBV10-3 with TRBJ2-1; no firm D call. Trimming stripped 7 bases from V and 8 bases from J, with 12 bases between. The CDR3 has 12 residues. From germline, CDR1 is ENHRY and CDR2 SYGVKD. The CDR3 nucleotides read TGTGCCATCAACGGCGGTACCCATGAGCAGTTCTTC. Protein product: CAINGGTHEQFF.

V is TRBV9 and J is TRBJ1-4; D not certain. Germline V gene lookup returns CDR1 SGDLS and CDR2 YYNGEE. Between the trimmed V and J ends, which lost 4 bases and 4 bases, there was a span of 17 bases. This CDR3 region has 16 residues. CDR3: CASSLKASGHNEKLFF. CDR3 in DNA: TGTGCCAGCAGCCTCAAGGCTTCGGGTCATAATGAAAAACTGTTTTTT.

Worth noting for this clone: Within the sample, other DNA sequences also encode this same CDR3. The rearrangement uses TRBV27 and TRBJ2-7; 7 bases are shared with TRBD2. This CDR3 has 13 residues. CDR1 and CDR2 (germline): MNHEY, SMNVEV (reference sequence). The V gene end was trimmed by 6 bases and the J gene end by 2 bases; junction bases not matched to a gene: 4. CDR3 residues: CASSLGTTYEQYF. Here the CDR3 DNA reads TGTGCCAGCAGCCTGGGGACTACCTACGAGCAGTACTTC.

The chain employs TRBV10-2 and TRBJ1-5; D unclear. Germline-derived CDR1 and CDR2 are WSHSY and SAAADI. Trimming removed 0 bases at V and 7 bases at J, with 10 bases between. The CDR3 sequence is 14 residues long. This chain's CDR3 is CASSESLAYQPQHF. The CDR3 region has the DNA TGCGCCAGCAGTGAGTCTTTAGCTTACCAGCCCCAGCATTTT.

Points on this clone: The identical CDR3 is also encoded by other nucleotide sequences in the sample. In DNA, the CDR3 is TGTGCCAGCAGCGTAGGAACAGGGGGAACGTACGAGCAGTACTTC. It is translated as CASSVGTGGTYEQYF. The chain links TRBV9 to TRBJ2-7; the match to TRBD1 covers 8 bases. Germline-derived CDR1 and CDR2 are SGDLS and YYNGEE. The J segment lost 4 bases and the V segment lost 0 bases, leaving 6 bases of the junction unmatched. The CDR3 extends over 15 amino acids.

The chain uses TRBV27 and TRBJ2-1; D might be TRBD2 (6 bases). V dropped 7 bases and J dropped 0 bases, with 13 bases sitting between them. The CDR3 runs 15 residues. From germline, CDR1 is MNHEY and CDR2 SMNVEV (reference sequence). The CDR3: CASILRGSSYNEQFF. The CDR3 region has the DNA TGTGCCAGCATCCTCCGGGGGAGCTCCTACAATGAGCAGTTCTTC.

The CDR3 nucleotides read TGCGCCAGCAGCCAAGATCGCACCTATGGCTACACCTTC. Its translation: CASSQDRTYGYTF. The chain recombines TRBV4-1 with TRBJ1-2; no definite D call. This CDR3 spans 13 amino acids. CDR1 is MGHRA, CDR2 YSYEKL, per germline. V was pared by 0 bases and J by 4 bases, with 6 bases between.

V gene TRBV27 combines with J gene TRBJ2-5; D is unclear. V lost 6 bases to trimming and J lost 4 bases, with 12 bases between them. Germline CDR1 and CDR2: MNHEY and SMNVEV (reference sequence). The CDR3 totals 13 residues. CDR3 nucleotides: TGTGCCAGCAGCCTTGGGGTTTCAGAGACCCAGTACTTC. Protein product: CASSLGVSETQYF.

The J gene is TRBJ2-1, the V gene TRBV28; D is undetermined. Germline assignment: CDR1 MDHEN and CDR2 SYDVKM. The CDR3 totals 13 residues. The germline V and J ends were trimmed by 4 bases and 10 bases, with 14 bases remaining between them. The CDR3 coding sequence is TGTGCCAGCAGTTCTGTAAACTACGGCGAGCAGTTCTTC. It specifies CASSSVNYGEQFF.

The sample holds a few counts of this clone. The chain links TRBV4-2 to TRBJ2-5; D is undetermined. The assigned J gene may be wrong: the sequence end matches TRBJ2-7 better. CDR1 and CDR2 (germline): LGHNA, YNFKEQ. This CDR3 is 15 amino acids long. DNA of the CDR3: TGTGCCAGCAGCCAAATTGATTCGGGCACCTACGAGCAGTACTTC. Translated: CASSQIDSGTYEQYF.

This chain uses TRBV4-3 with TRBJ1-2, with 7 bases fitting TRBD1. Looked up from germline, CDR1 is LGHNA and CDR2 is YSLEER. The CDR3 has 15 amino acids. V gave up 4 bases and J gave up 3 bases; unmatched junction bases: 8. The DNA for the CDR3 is TGCGCCAGCAGCCGAGAGGGGGCCGCTCACTATGGCTACACCTTC. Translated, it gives CASSREGAAHYGYTF.

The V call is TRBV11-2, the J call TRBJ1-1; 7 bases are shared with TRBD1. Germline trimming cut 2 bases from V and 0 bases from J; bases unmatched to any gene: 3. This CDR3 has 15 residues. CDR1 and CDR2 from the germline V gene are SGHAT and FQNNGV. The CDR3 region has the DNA TGTGCCAGCAGCTTATTTCAGGGGGTGAACACTGAAGCTTTCTTT. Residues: CASSLFQGVNTEAFF.

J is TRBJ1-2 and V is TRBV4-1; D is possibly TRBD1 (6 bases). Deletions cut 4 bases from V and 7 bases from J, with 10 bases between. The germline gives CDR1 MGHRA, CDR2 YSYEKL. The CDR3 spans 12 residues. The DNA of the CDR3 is TGCGCCAGCAGCCGGGGGCCAGGTGGCTACACCTTC. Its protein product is CASSRGPGGYTF.

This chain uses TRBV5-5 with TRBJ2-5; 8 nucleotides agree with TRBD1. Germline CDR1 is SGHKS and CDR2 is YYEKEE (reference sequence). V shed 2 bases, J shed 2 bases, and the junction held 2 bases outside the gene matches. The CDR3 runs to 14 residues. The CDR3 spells CASSLGQGQETQYF. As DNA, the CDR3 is TGTGCCAGCAGCTTAGGACAGGGACAAGAGACCCAGTACTTC.

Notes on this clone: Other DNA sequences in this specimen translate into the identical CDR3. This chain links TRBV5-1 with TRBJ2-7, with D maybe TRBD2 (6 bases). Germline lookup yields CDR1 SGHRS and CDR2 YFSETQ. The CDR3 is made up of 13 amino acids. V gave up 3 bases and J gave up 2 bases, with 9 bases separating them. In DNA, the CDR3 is TGCGCCAGCAGCTGGGGGGATGCCTACGAGCAGTACTTC. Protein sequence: CASSWGDAYEQYF.

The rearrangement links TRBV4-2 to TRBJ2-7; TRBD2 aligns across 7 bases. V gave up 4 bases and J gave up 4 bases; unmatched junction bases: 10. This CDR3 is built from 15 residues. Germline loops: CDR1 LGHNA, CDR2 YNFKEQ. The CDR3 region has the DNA TGTGCCAGCAGCCTCACCCGCCTAGCGGAATACGAGCAGTACTTC. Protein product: CASSLTRLAEYEQYF.

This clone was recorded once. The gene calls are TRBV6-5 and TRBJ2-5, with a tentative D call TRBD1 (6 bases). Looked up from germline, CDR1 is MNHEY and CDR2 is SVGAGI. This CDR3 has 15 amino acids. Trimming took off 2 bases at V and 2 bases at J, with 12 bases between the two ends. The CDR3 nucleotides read TGTGCCAGCAGTTACGAACAGGGACGACAAGAGACCCAGTACTTC. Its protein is CASSYEQGRQETQYF.

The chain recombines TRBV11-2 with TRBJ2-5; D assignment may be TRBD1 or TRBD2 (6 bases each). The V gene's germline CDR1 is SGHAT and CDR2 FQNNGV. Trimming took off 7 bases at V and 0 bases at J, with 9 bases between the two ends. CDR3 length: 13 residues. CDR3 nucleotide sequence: TGTGCCAGCACGGGGGCTTACCAAGAGACCCAGTACTTC. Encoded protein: CASTGAYQETQYF.

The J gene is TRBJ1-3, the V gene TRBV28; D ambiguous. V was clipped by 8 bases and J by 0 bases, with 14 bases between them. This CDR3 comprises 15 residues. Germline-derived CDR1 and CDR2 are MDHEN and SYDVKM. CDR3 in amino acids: CASADINRSGNTIYF. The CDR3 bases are TGTGCCAGCGCCGACATAAACCGCTCTGGAAACACCATATATTTT.

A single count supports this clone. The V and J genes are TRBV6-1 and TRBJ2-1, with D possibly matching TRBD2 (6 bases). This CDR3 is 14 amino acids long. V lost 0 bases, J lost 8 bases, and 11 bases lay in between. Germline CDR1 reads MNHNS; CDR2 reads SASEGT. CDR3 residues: CASSEAPGAHEQFF. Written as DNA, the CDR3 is TGTGCCAGCAGTGAAGCGCCGGGAGCCCATGAGCAGTTCTTC.

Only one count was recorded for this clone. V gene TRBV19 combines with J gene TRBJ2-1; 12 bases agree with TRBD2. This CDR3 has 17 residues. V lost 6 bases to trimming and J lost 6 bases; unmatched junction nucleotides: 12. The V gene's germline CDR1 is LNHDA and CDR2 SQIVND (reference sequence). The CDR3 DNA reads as TGTGCCAGTAGCCTTATAGGGCTAGCGGGAGGGGTCAATGAGCAGTTCTTC. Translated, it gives CASSLIGLAGGVNEQFF. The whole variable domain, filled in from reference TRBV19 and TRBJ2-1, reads DGGITQSPKYLFRKEGQNVTLSCEQNLNHDAMYWYRQDPGQGLRLIYYSQIVNDFQKGDIAEGYSVSREKKESFPLTVTSAQKNPTAFYLCASSLIGLAGGVNEQFFGPGTRLTVL.

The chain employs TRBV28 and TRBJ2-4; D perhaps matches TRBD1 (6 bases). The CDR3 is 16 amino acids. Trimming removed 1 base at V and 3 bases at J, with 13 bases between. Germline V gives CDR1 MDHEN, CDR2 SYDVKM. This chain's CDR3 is CASSLYGPRGKNIQYF. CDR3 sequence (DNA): TGTGCCAGCAGTTTATATGGTCCCAGGGGCAAAAACATTCAGTACTTC. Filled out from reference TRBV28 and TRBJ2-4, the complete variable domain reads DVKVTQSSRYLVKRTGEKVFLECVQDMDHENMFWYRQDPGLGLRLIYFSYDVKMKEKGDIPEGYSVSREKKERFSLILESASTNQTSMYLCASSLYGPRGKNIQYFGAGTRLSVL.

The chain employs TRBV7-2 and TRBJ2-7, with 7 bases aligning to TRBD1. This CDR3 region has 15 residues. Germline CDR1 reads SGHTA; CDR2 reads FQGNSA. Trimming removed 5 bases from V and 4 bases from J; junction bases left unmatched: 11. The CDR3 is CASSGPGTVEYEQYF. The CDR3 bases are TGTGCCAGCAGCGGGCCCGGGACAGTGGAATACGAGCAGTACTTC.

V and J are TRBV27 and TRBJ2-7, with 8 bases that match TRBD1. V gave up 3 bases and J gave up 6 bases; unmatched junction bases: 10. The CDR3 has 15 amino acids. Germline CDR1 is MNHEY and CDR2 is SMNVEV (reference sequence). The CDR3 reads CASSFVGQGAAEQYF. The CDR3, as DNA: TGTGCCAGCAGTTTCGTCGGACAGGGTGCTGCCGAGCAGTACTTC.

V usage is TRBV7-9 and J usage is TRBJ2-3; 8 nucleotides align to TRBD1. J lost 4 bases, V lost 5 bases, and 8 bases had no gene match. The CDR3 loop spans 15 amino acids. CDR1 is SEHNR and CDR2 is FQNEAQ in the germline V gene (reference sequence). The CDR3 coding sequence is TGTGCCAGCAGCAACCGGGACAGGCTGGCAGATACGCAGTATTTT. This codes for CASSNRDRLADTQYF. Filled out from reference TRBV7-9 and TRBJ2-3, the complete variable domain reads DTGVSQNPRHKITKRGQNVTFRCDPISEHNRLYWYRQTLGQGPEFLTYFQNEAQLEKSRLLSDRFSAERPKGSFSTLEIQRTEQGDSAMYLCASSNRDRLADTQYFGPGTRLTVL.

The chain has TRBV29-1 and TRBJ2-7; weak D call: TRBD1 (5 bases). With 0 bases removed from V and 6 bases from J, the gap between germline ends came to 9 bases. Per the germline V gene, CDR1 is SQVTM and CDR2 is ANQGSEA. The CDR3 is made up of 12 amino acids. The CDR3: CSVEEVRGEQYF. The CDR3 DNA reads TGCAGCGTTGAAGAGGTAAGGGGCGAGCAGTACTTC.

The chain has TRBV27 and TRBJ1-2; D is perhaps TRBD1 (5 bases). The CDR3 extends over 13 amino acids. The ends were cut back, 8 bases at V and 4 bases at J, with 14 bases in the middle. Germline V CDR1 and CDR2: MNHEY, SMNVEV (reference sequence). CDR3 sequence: CASSHGGFYGYTF. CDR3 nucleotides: TGTGCCAGCTCCCATGGGGGGTTCTATGGCTACACCTTC.